These 19 T cell receptor beta chains came from one sample sequenced in a study of shared clonotypes between healthy human individuals. Sequenced by immunoSEQ multiplex PCR; TCRdb stores in-frame clones only, minus some. The data contain hundreds of thousands of clones, 97% of them seen just once; the ten biggest clones take up about 0.057%. The sequenced material came from naive CD4+ T cells sorted from blood. As for subset: CD45RA+ positively selected. The source of these receptors is a woman aged 25 to 39 in good health.

This clone has just one count. The chain is built from TRBV25-1 and TRBJ1-2, with 9 bases fitting TRBD1. The CDR3 is made up of 16 amino acids. The germline CDR1 and CDR2 sequences are MGHDK and SYGVNS. V trimming: 5 bases; J trimming: 5 bases; junction bases outside the gene matches: 12. The CDR3 nucleotides read TGTGCCAGCAGTCCCTATGAAGGGACAGGGCTTTATGGCTACACCTTC. Translation: CASSPYEGTGLYGYTF.

The rearrangement joins TRBV7-2 to TRBJ1-2; TRBD1 matches 7 bases. The CDR3 consists of 13 residues. V gave up 2 bases and J gave up 6 bases; unmatched junction bases: 3. Germline loops: CDR1 SGHTA, CDR2 FQGNSA. Here the CDR3 reads CASSLKGGNGYTF. The CDR3 DNA reads TGTGCCAGCAGCTTAAAAGGGGGCAATGGCTACACCTTC. The full variable domain, in which reference TRBV7-2 and TRBJ1-2 provide the parts outside the CDR3, is GAGVSQSPSNKVTEKGKDVELRCDPISGHTALYWYRQSLGQGLEFLIYFQGNSAPDKSGLPSDRFSAERTGGSVSTLTIQRTQQEDSAVYLCASSLKGGNGYTFGSGTRLTVV.

CDR3 sequence (DNA): TGTGCCAGCAGTTTATCCCGACACCTTGAAGCTTTCTTT. Translated: CASSLSRHLEAFF. The V and J genes are TRBV28 and TRBJ1-1; D is unclear. In germline, CDR1 is MDHEN, CDR2 SYDVKM. V shed 1 base and J shed 7 bases, with 10 bases lying between them. There are 13 residues in the CDR3.

The CDR3 DNA sequence: TGTGCCACCGCAGCCCTAGCGGGAGTGCGCAATGAGCAGTTCTTC. This gives the protein CATAALAGVRNEQFF. The chain is built from TRBV19 and TRBJ2-1; 10 nucleotides line up with TRBD2. Germline V CDR1 and CDR2: LNHDA, SQIVND (reference sequence). The CDR3 runs to 15 residues. The ends lost 10 bases at V and 6 bases at J; junction bases unmatched: 12.

The chain combines TRBV2 with TRBJ2-1; the D is unclear. The CDR3 sequence is 13 residues long. Trimming left V 7 bases short and J 0 bases short, with 7 bases between. CDR1 SNHLY and CDR2 FYNNEI come from the germline V gene. The CDR3 DNA reads TGTGCCAGCATAGGATTCTCCTACAATGAGCAGTTCTTC. As protein: CASIGFSYNEQFF.

This clone was detected once. The CDR3 DNA sequence: TGTGCCACCAGCAGGGACAGGGACCTTTGGGGCTACACCTTC. Translating it yields CATSRDRDLWGYTF. V is TRBV15 and J is TRBJ1-2; 8 positions match TRBD1. Germline CDR1 and CDR2: LNHNV and YYDKDF (reference sequence). Trimming took 3 bases from V and 8 from J; bases not matched to a gene: 8. The CDR3 has 14 amino acids.

The table lists this clone with a few counts. The V call is TRBV5-1, the J call TRBJ2-7; D possibly corresponds to TRBD1 (6 bases). There are 12 residues in the CDR3. Per the germline V gene, CDR1 is SGHRS and CDR2 is YFSETQ. V lost 4 bases and J 6 bases, leaving 11 bases between the germline ends. The CDR3 DNA reads TGCGCCAGCAGCAAAACAGGGTGCGAGCAGTACTTC. Amino acid sequence: CASSKTGCEQYF.

In its sample, this clone was seen once. The gene calls are TRBV7-9 and TRBJ2-1; a weak D match, TRBD2 (5 bases). Germline V gene sequence: CDR1 SEHNR, CDR2 FQNEAQ (reference sequence). The CDR3 is made up of 15 amino acids. V was pared by 7 bases and J by 0 bases, with 13 bases between. The CDR3 region is CASTLSGSSYNEQFF. DNA for the CDR3: TGTGCCAGCACCCTTTCGGGGAGCTCCTACAATGAGCAGTTCTTC.

The CDR3 here is CASRPVNNEQFF. The CDR3 DNA is TGTGCCAGCAGACCGGTCAACAATGAGCAGTTCTTC. This chain connects TRBV7-9 to TRBJ2-1; D gene uncertain. Trimming removed 6 bases from V and 5 bases from J, with 8 bases in between. Germline values: CDR1 SEHNR, CDR2 FQNEAQ (reference sequence). There are 12 residues in the CDR3.

The V gene is TRBV9, the J gene TRBJ1-1, with TRBD1 as a possible D gene (5 bases). Germline assignment: CDR1 SGDLS and CDR2 YYNGEE. Trimming took 0 bases from V and 0 from J, leaving 9 bases between them. This CDR3 comprises 15 residues. CDR3 nucleotides: TGTGCCAGCAGCGTAGGGGGACGGATGAACACTGAAGCTTTCTTT. Residues: CASSVGGRMNTEAFF.

This chain uses TRBV18 with TRBJ2-7, with TRBD1 identical over 8 bases. CDR1 and CDR2 (germline): KGHSH, LQKENI. The trim removed 4 bases at V and 0 bases at J, leaving 2 bases unmatched. The CDR3 covers 14 residues. CDR3 sequence (DNA): TGTGCCAGCTCACTCCAGGGGGCCTCCTACGAGCAGTACTTC. This gives the protein CASSLQGASYEQYF.

This chain uses TRBV4-1 with TRBJ2-1, with D perhaps matching TRBD2 (5 bases). The CDR3 has 15 residues. Between the trimmed V and J ends, which lost 0 bases and 4 bases, there was a span of 10 bases. Germline lookup yields CDR1 MGHRA and CDR2 YSYEKL. CDR3 sequence: CASSQEAAVYNEQFF. CDR3 nucleotide sequence: TGCGCCAGCAGCCAAGAAGCAGCGGTTTACAATGAGCAGTTCTTC.

The sample holds a few counts of this clone. This rearrangement joins TRBV18 to TRBJ1-2; D is unresolved. Germline-derived CDR1 and CDR2 are KGHSH and LQKENI. V was clipped by 3 bases and J by 3 bases, with 5 bases between them. The CDR3 runs 12 residues. CDR3 protein: CASSPQDYGYTF. In DNA form, the CDR3 reads TGTGCCAGCTCACCTCAGGACTATGGCTACACCTTC.

The chain recombines TRBV4-1 with TRBJ2-3; D is tentatively TRBD1 or TRBD2 (7 bases each). This CDR3 is built from 16 residues. V shed 3 bases and J shed 3 bases, with 16 bases lying between them. In germline, CDR1 is MGHRA, CDR2 YSYEKL. The CDR3 DNA follows: TGCGCCAGCAGCCATGGAACAGGGGAGGGAACAGATACGCAGTATTTT. The encoded protein is CASSHGTGEGTDTQYF.

This rearrangement joins TRBV7-9 to TRBJ1-1; 8 nucleotides align to TRBD1. With V trimmed by 0 bases and J by 10 bases, 13 bases remained unmatched. The V gene's germline CDR1 is SEHNR and CDR2 FQNEAQ (reference sequence). CDR3 length: 16 residues. CDR3 nucleotide sequence: TGTGCCAGCAGCTTAGCGCGGGCGGCAGGGGGCCCGCCAGCTTTCTTT. It is translated as CASSLARAAGGPPAFF. The whole variable domain, filled in from reference TRBV7-9 and TRBJ1-1, reads DTGVSQNPRHKITKRGQNVTFRCDPISEHNRLYWYRQTLGQGPEFLTYFQNEAQLEKSRLLSDRFSAERPKGSFSTLEIQRTEQGDSAMYLCASSLARAAGGPPAFFGQGTRLTVV.

The CDR3 DNA sequence: TGTGCCAGCAGTGAAGTCACGGCGTACCAAGAGACCCAGTACTTC. It translates to CASSEVTAYQETQYF. This chain connects TRBV6-1 to TRBJ2-5; unclear D gene. Germline V CDR1 and CDR2: MNHNS, SASEGT. V was clipped by 1 base and J by 0 bases, with 9 bases between them. The CDR3 has 15 amino acids.

This CDR3 reads CASSLGLAGGYEQYF. DNA of the CDR3: TGTGCCAGCAGCTTGGGACTAGCGGGAGGGTACGAGCAGTACTTC. The J gene is TRBJ2-7, the V gene TRBV7-2, with 16 bases matching TRBD2. The germline CDR1 and CDR2 sequences are SGHTA and FQGNSA. The CDR3 runs to 15 residues. V was pared by 3 bases and J by 4 bases, with 0 bases of the junction left unmatched.

This rearrangement joins TRBV27 to TRBJ1-6; 9 bases are shared with TRBD1. Germline V CDR1 and CDR2: MNHEY, SMNVEV (reference sequence). Losses at the gene ends were 5 bases for V and 7 bases for J; bases not matched to a gene: 9. The CDR3 consists of 16 residues. The CDR3 here is CASSHGQGKENSPLHF. The DNA of the CDR3 is TGTGCCAGCAGTCACGGACAGGGGAAGGAGAATTCACCCCTCCACTTT.

The chain uses TRBV18 and TRBJ2-3; TRBD2 agrees at 8 bases. Germline V CDR1 and CDR2: KGHSH, LQKENI. The CDR3 has 17 residues. V was clipped by 0 bases and J by 4 bases; unmatched bases: 9. Here the CDR3 DNA reads TGTGCCAGCTCACCACCGTTTTCCGGGAGGGCGGCAGATACGCAGTATTTT. It specifies CASSPPFSGRAADTQYF. The entire variable domain, with the rest obtained from reference TRBV18 and TRBJ2-3, is as follows: NAGVMQNPRHLVRRRGQEARLRCSPMKGHSHVYWYRQLPEEGLKFMVYLQKENIIDESGMPKERFSAEFPKEGPSILRIQQVVRGDSAAYFCASSPPFSGRAADTQYFGPGTRLTVL.